The T cell receptor beta chain under discussion was sequenced for a study of regulatory T cells in long-lasting Graves disease. Both iRepertoire HTBI primers and Arm-PCR of CDR3 regions were used to build the TCR beta libraries. TCRdb re-derived calls from the multiplex PCR reads in MiXCR, one entry per CDR3 protein. Of 400,000 to 500,000 distinct CDR3 sequences listed, under 15% were seen once; the top ten hold about a sixth. The CDR3 covers 17 residues. From germline, CDR1 is WNHNN and CDR2 SYGVQD (reference sequence). Trimming shortened V by 6 bases and J by 3 bases, and 21 bases separated the two germline ends. Specified time point: newly diagnosed GD, antithyroid drugs for less than 3 months. The authors made the TCR library using RNA they extracted from PBMCs. This sample was shared with a second study, whose subject was T cells in Graves' hyperthyroidism and ophthalmopathy.

The origin of this receptor is a woman aged 25-40 years with Graves disease. The sequenced sample was peripheral blood mononuclear cells (PBMCs), obtained at new diagnosis, from a patient treated with antithyroid drugs. The chain joins TRBV10-1 to TRBJ2-4; weak D call: TRBD2 (5 bases). CDR3 nucleotide sequence: TGCGCCAGCAGAGACCCCGTAGTGTCGGGGAACAAAAACATTCAGTACTTC. It encodes CASRDPVVSGNKNIQYF.